Listed below are T cell receptor beta chains from one sample, sequenced in a study of cytomegalovirus exposure and HLA in healthy donors. Produced via immunoSEQ multiplex PCR; TCRdb's table is partial and in-frame only. Of about 150,000 clones in the sample, 79% were seen once. The sample was PBMCs. The receptors stem from a man over 45 in good health and CMV-seropositive. Both conserved end residues are part of each CDR3. A D gene is named only where the DNA matches it firmly. Part of the rows lack a size; the others show once, few, many or a class for expanded clones.

clone size: NA
V gene: TRBV5-5
D gene: NA
J gene: TRBJ1-2
CDR3 protein: CASSLTGTGDYGYTF
CDR3 DNA: TGTGCCAGCAGCTTGACCGGGACGGGGGACTATGGCTACACCTTC

clone size: NA
V gene: TRBV25-1
D gene: TRBD1
J gene: TRBJ2-5
CDR3 protein: CASRGQGATQYF
CDR3 DNA: TGTGCCAGCAGAGGGCAGGGGGCGACCCAGTACTTC

clone size: once
V gene: TRBV14
D gene: TRBD1
J gene: TRBJ2-7
CDR3 protein: CASSQWDRVYEQYF
CDR3 DNA: TGTGCCAGCAGCCAATGGGACAGGGTTTACGAGCAGTACTTC

clone size: NA
V gene: TRBV10-1
D gene: NA
J gene: TRBJ2-3
CDR3 protein: CASSDPVYGREVSDTQYF
CDR3 DNA: TGCGCCAGCAGTGACCCCGTCTACGGCAGGGAGGTTTCAGATACGCAGTATTTT

clone size: NA
V gene: TRBV6-4
D gene: NA
J gene: TRBJ2-3
CDR3 protein: CASSGSPTSTDTQYF
CDR3 DNA: TGTGCCAGCAGTGGCTCGCCAACTAGCACAGATACGCAGTATTTT

clone size: NA
V gene: TRBV28
D gene: TRBD2
J gene: TRBJ2-5
CDR3 protein: CASSFPLAGAQETQYF
CDR3 DNA: TGTGCCAGCAGTTTCCCCCTAGCGGGAGCCCAAGAGACCCAGTACTTC

clone size: NA
V gene: TRBV6-4
D gene: TRBD1
J gene: TRBJ1-6
CDR3 protein: CASSAGGTNSPLHF
CDR3 DNA: TGTGCCAGCAGTGCAGGGGGAACTAATTCACCCCTCCACTTT

clone size: NA
V gene: TRBV2
D gene: TRBD2
J gene: TRBJ2-7
CDR3 protein: CASSARLAGNKQYF
CDR3 DNA: TGTGCCAGCAGTGCGAGACTAGCGGGGAACAAGCAGTACTTC

clone size: NA
V gene: TRBV5-1
D gene: TRBD1
J gene: TRBJ2-7
CDR3 protein: CASSGGQGLYEQYF
CDR3 DNA: TGCGCCAGCAGCGGGGGACAGGGGCTCTACGAGCAGTACTTC

clone size: NA
V gene: TRBV7-9
D gene: NA
J gene: TRBJ2-7
CDR3 protein: CASSLGYEGTYEQYF
CDR3 DNA: TGTGCCAGCAGCTTGGGTTATGAGGGAACTTACGAGCAGTACTTC

clone size: NA
V gene: TRBV11-2
D gene: TRBD2
J gene: TRBJ2-1
CDR3 protein: CASSKLAGEPHNEQFF
CDR3 DNA: TGTGCCAGCAGCAAACTAGCGGGAGAACCCCACAATGAGCAGTTCTTC

clone size: NA
V gene: TRBV5-1
D gene: TRBD2
J gene: TRBJ2-5
CDR3 protein: CAGSPTSGRLQETQYF
CDR3 DNA: TGCGCCGGCAGCCCCACTAGCGGGAGACTCCAAGAGACCCAGTACTTC

clone size: once
V gene: TRBV6-1
D gene: NA
J gene: TRBJ2-7
CDR3 protein: CASSEFAAIPSYEQYF
CDR3 DNA: TGTGCCAGCAGTGAATTCGCTGCTATCCCCTCCTACGAGCAGTACTTC

clone size: few
V gene: TRBV5-5
D gene: NA
J gene: TRBJ1-6
CDR3 protein: CASSLEQGDSPLHF
CDR3 DNA: TGTGCCAGCAGCTTGGAGCAAGGGGATTCACCCCTCCACTTT

clone size: few
V gene: TRBV28
D gene: TRBD2
J gene: TRBJ2-1
CDR3 protein: CASRTRGLAGDYSYNEQFF
CDR3 DNA: TGTGCCAGCAGAACTAGGGGACTAGCGGGAGACTACTCCTACAATGAGCAGTTCTTC

clone size: NA
V gene: TRBV19
D gene: TRBD2
J gene: TRBJ2-1
CDR3 protein: CASRTRLAGEYNEQFF
CDR3 DNA: TGTGCCAGTAGGACCAGACTAGCGGGAGAATACAATGAGCAGTTCTTC